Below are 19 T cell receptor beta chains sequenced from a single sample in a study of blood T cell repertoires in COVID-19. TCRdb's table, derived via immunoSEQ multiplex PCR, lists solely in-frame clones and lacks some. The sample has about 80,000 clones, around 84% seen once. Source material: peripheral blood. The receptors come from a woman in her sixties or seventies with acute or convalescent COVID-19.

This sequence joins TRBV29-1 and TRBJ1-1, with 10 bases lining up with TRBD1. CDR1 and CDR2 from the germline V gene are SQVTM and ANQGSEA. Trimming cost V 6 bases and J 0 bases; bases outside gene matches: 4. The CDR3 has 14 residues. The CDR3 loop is CSVWTGGMNTEAFF. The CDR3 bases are TGCAGCGTCTGGACAGGGGGGATGAACACTGAAGCTTTCTTT.

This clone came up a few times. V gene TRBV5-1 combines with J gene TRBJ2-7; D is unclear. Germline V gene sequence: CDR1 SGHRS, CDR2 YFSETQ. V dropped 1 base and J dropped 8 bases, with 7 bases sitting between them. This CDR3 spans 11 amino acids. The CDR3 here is CASSLNDKQYF. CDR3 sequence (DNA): TGCGCCAGCAGCTTGAATGACAAGCAGTACTTC.

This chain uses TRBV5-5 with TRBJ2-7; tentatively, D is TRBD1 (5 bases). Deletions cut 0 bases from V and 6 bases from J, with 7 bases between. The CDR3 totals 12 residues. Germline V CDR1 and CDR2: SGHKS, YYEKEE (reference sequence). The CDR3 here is CASSLGGLEQYF. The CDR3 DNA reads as TGTGCCAGCAGCTTGGGGGGCCTCGAGCAGTACTTC.

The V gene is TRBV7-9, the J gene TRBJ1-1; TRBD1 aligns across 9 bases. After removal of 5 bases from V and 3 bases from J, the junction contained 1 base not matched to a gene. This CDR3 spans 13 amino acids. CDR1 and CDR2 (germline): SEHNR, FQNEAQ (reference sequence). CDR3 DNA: TGTGCCAGCAGCCGACAGGGGGACACTGAAGCTTTCTTT. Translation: CASSRQGDTEAFF.

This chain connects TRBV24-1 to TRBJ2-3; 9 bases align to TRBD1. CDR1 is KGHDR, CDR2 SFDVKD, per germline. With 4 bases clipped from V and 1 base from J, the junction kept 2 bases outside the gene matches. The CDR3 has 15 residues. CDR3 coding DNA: TGTGCCACCAGTGACCGGGACAGGGGCACAGATACGCAGTATTTT. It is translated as CATSDRDRGTDTQYF.

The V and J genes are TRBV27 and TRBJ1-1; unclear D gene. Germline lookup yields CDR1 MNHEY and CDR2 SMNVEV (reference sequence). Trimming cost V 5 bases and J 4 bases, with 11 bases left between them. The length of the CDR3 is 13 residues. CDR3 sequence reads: CASSPSGITEAFF. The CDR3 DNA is TGTGCCAGCAGTCCCTCGGGGATCACTGAAGCTTTCTTT.

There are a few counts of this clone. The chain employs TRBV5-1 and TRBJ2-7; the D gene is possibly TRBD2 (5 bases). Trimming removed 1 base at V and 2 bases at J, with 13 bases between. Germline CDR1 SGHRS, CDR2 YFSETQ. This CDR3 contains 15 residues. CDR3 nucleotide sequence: TGCGCCAGCAGCTTGTTAGTTGGGAGCGCCTACGAGCAGTACTTC. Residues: CASSLLVGSAYEQYF.

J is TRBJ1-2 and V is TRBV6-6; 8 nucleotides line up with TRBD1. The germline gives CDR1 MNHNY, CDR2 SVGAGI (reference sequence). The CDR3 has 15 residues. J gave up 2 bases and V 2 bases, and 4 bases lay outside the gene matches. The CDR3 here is CASSYLRQGNYGYTF. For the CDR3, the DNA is TGTGCCAGCAGTTACCTTCGACAGGGGAACTATGGCTACACCTTC.

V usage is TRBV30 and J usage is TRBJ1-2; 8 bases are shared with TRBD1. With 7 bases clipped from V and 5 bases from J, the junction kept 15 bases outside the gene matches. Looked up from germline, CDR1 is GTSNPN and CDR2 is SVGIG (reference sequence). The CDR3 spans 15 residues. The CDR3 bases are TGTGCCTCCAAACCGCAACGGACAGGGTGGTATGGCTACACCTTC. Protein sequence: CASKPQRTGWYGYTF.

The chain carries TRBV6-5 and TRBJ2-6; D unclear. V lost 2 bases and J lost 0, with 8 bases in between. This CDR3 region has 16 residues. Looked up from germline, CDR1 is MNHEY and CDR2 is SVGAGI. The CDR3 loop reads CASSYPVTSGANVLTF. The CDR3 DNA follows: TGTGCCAGCAGTTACCCGGTTACCTCTGGGGCCAACGTCCTGACTTTC.

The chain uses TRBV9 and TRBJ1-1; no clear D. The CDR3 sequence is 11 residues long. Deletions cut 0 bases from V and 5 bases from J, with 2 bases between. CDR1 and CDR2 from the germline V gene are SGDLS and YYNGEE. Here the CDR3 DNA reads TGTGCCAGCAGCGTAGCGACTGAAGCTTTCTTT. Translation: CASSVATEAFF.

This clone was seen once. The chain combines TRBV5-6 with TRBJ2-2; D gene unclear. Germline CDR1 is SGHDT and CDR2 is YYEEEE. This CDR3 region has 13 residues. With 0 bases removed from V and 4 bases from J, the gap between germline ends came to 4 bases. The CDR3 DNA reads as TGTGCCAGCAGCTTGGGACTCACCGGGGAGCTGTTTTTT. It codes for CASSLGLTGELFF.

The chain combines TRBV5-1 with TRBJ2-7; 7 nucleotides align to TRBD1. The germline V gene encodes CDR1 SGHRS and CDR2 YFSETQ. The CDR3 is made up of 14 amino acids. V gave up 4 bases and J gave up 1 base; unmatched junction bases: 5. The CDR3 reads CASSIRTGSYEQYF. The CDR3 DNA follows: TGCGCCAGCAGCATCCGGACAGGATCCTACGAGCAGTACTTC.

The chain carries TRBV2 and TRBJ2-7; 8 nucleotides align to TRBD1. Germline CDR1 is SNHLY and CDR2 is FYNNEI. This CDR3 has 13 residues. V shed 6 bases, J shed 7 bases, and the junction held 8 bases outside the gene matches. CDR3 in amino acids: CASSRQGAREQYF. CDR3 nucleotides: TGTGCCAGCAGCAGGCAGGGGGCTCGGGAGCAGTACTTC.

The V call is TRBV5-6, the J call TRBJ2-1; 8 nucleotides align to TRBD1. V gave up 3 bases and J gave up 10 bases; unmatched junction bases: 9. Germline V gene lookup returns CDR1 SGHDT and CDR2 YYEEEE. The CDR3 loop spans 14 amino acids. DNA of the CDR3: TGTGCCAGCAGCTGGACAGGGTCTAGCTGGGAGCAGTTCTTC. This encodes CASSWTGSSWEQFF. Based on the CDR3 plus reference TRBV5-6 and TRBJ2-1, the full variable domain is DAGVTQSPTHLIKTRGQQVTLRCSPKSGHDTVSWYQQALGQGPQFIFQYYEEEERQRGNFPDRFSGHQFPNYSSELNVNALLLGDSALYLCASSWTGSSWEQFFGPGTRLTVL.

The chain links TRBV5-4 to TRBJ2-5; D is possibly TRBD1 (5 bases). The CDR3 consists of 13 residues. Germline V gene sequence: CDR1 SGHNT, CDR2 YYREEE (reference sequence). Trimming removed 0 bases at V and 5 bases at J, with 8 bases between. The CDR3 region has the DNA TGTGCCAGCAGCTTGGACAGGCGGGAGACCCAGTACTTC. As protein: CASSLDRRETQYF.

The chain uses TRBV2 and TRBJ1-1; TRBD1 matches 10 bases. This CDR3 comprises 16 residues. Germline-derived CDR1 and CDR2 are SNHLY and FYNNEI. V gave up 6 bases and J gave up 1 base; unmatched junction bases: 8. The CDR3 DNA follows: TGTGCCAGCAGGGACCCGACAGGGGGCCCGAACACTGAAGCTTTCTTT. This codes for CASRDPTGGPNTEAFF.

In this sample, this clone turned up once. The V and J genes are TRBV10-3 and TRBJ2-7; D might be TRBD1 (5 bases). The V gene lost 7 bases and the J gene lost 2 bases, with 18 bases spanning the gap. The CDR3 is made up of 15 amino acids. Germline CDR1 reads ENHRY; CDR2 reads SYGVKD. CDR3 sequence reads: CAIKASTDSPYEQYF. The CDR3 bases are TGTGCCATCAAAGCAAGCACCGACAGTCCCTACGAGCAGTACTTC.

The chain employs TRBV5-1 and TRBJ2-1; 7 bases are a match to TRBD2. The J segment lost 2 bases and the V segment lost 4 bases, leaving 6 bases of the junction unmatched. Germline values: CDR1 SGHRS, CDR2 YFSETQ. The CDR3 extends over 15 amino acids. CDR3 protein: CASSPESGTYNEQFF. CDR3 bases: TGCGCCAGCAGCCCAGAAAGCGGGACCTACAATGAGCAGTTCTTC.